Below, one TCR beta chain is given with its context. This record comes from a study of cytomegalovirus exposure and HLA in healthy donors. The CDR3 runs 11 residues. Germline V gene data show CDR1 as MNHEY and CDR2 as SVGAGI. The ends were cut back, 10 bases at V and 5 bases at J, with 11 bases in the middle. It was with 60 Vbeta and 13 Jbeta primers that the PCR ran. Using immunoSEQ multiplex PCR, the repertoire was profiled, and TCRdb retains in-frame clones only, with some absent. Among more than 85,000 clones, roughly two thirds were seen once, and the ten largest hold roughly 3.2%. The chain joins TRBV6-5 to TRBJ1-1; possibly TRBD1 for D (5 bases). The sample was PBMCs. This receptor was obtained from a man between 25 and 39 years old in good health and CMV-seronegative. This chain's CDR3 is CATLRATEAFF. CDR3 nucleotide sequence: TGTGCCACGCTCAGGGCGACTGAAGCTTTCTTT.